Below, 10 T cell receptor beta chains from the same sample are listed, as sequenced in a study of blood T cell repertoires in COVID-19 (dated by TCRdb to between 2020 and 2021). Libraries were constructed by the immunoSEQ multiplex PCR assay. Sourced from immuneACCESS, this table was stored by TCRdb with only in-frame sequences that have V and J called. A share of the clones is absent; for the studies checked, an unresolved V gene accounts for under half, and the remainder has no known explanation. In this sample the table shows about 64,000 clones, 82% of which occur a single time. The top ten hold around an eighth of the sample. The sequenced material came from peripheral blood. The receptor source for this set is a human donor in a cohort sampled during active COVID-19.

The chain recombines TRBV12-3 or TRBV12-4 with TRBJ2-4; weak D call: TRBD2 (5 bases). V dropped 6 bases and J dropped 8 bases, with 14 bases sitting between them. The CDR3 runs 13 residues. CDR3 amino acids: CASRPPVGDIQYF. In nucleotides, the CDR3 is TGTGCCAGCAGGCCCCCGGTCGGGGACATTCAGTACTTC.

The chain carries TRBV19 and TRBJ2-1; TRBD1 matches at 7 bases. V gave up 4 bases and J gave up 5 bases; unmatched junction bases: 5. Per germline, CDR1 LNHDA and CDR2 SQIVND (reference sequence). This CDR3 contains 14 residues. This CDR3 is CASSSGDRDNEQFF. DNA for the CDR3: TGTGCCAGTAGTAGCGGCGACAGGGACAATGAGCAGTTCTTC.

The J gene is TRBJ2-3, the V gene TRBV5-1; weak D call: TRBD2 (6 bases). V lost 0 bases, J lost 4 bases, and 18 bases lay in between. CDR1 and CDR2 from the germline V gene are SGHRS and YFSETQ. CDR3 size: 17 residues. In nucleotides, the CDR3 is TGCGCCAGCAGCTTGGGTGGGACCCCGGGGGAGGCAGATACGCAGTATTTT. It is translated as CASSLGGTPGEADTQYF.

The chain links TRBV3-1 (or the pseudogene TRBV3-2) to TRBJ1-1, with 10 nucleotides matching TRBD1. From germline, CDR1 is LGHDT and CDR2 YNNKEL (reference sequence). The ends lost 7 bases at V and 5 bases at J; junction bases unmatched: 13. The CDR3 length is 16 residues. CDR3 region: CASTHTGTGVWTEAFF. CDR3 nucleotide sequence: TGTGCCAGCACCCATACCGGGACAGGGGTTTGGACTGAAGCTTTCTTT.

The gene calls are TRBV24-1 and TRBJ1-2, with no clear D. Deletions cut 6 bases from V and 8 bases from J, with 18 bases between. Germline assignment: CDR1 KGHDR and CDR2 SFDVKD. This CDR3 has 14 amino acids. Written as DNA, the CDR3 is TGTGCCACCAGTCCGGAGGCCTTTCCGCTCGGCTACACCTTC. It translates to CATSPEAFPLGYTF.

This clone was counted a single time. The chain joins TRBV7-8 to TRBJ1-2; 7 bases map to TRBD1. Germline CDR1 reads SGHVS; CDR2 reads FQNEAQ. This CDR3 is built from 15 residues. V was pared by 5 bases and J by 0 bases, with 6 bases of the junction left unmatched. The CDR3 nucleotides are TGTGCCAGCAGCGCAAACAGGGGTCCTAACTATGGCTACACCTTC. It is translated as CASSANRGPNYGYTF.

The J gene is TRBJ2-2, the V gene TRBV30, with D uncertain. The germline V and J ends were trimmed by 5 bases and 5 bases, with 3 bases remaining between them. Germline V gene data show CDR1 as GTSNPN and CDR2 as SVGIG (reference sequence). The CDR3 has 10 residues. CDR3 sequence (DNA): TGTGCCTGGTATACCGGGGAGCTGTTTTTT. It specifies CAWYTGELFF. The complete variable domain, with remaining parts taken from reference TRBV30 and TRBJ2-2, reads SQTIHQWPATLVQPVGSPLSLECTVEGTSNPNLYWYRQAAGRGLQLLFYSVGIGQISSEVPQNLSASRPQDRQFILSSKKLLLSDSGFYLCAWYTGELFFGEGSRLTVL.

The V and J genes are TRBV5-1 and TRBJ2-5; tentative D call: TRBD1 (6 bases). The CDR3 has 14 residues. The germline V and J ends were trimmed by 0 bases and 4 bases, with 10 bases remaining between them. Looked up from germline, CDR1 is SGHRS and CDR2 is YFSETQ. CDR3 bases: TGCGCCAGCAGCTTGGGACAGGCAGGAGAGACCCAGTACTTC. Translation gives CASSLGQAGETQYF.

The V gene is TRBV19, the J gene TRBJ2-2, with D perhaps TRBD1 (5 bases). Germline V CDR1 and CDR2: LNHDA, SQIVND (reference sequence). The length of the CDR3 is 16 residues. Deletions cut 5 bases from V and 6 bases from J, with 19 bases between. CDR3 sequence: CASSLPRVRLSGELFF. In DNA, the CDR3 is TGTGCCAGTAGTCTCCCCAGGGTAAGGCTGTCCGGGGAGCTGTTTTTT.

The count of this clone is one. This rearrangement joins TRBV5-1 to TRBJ2-5; D is unclear. The CDR3 extends over 13 amino acids. The germline V gene has CDR1 SGHRS and CDR2 YFSETQ. Trimming left V 0 bases short and J 5 bases short, with 8 bases between. CDR3 DNA sequence: TGCGCCAGCAGCTTGGGACTTTCGGAGACCCAGTACTTC. This codes for CASSLGLSETQYF.